The 14 T cell receptor beta chains presented below share a single source sample, sequenced in a study of regulatory T cells in long-lasting Graves disease. According to the study, TCR beta libraries were built with iRepertoire HTBI primers and CDR3-region Arm-PCR. One entry per CDR3 protein, called by TCRdb with MiXCR from the multiplex PCR reads. The data contain 400,000 to 500,000 distinct CDR3 sequences, approximately 16% of them singletons. The sample's time point: newly diagnosed GD, antithyroid drugs for less than 3 months. Extracted RNA from PBMCs served as the source of the TCR library. In addition, the sample was reused for a study of T cells in Graves' hyperthyroidism and ophthalmopathy.

Specimen: peripheral blood mononuclear cells (PBMCs), collected at new diagnosis, from a patient treated with antithyroid drugs. Receptors were obtained from a woman in her late teens or twenties with Graves disease.

The rearrangement joins TRBV29-1 to TRBJ2-2; a weak D match, TRBD2 (6 bases). The CDR3 consists of 15 residues. Germline V lookup: CDR1 SQVTM, CDR2 ANQGSEA. The ends were cut back, 1 base at V and 4 bases at J, with 13 bases in the middle. CDR3 protein: CSVEASGRPTGELFF. The CDR3 DNA follows: TGCAGCGTTGAAGCTAGTGGGAGGCCCACCGGGGAGCTGTTTTTT.

This clonotype came up many times. The chain joins TRBV7-2 to TRBJ2-2; unclear D gene. The V and J ends lost 5 bases and 9 bases respectively, with 10 bases between them. Germline lookup yields CDR1 SGHTA and CDR2 FQGNSA. This CDR3 is 12 amino acids long. The CDR3 protein is CASSPGLWELFF. Here the CDR3 DNA reads TGTGCCAGCAGCCCGGGTTTGTGGGAGCTGTTTTTT.

V is TRBV10-3 and J is TRBJ2-2, with D perhaps matching TRBD1 or TRBD2 (6 bases each). This CDR3 has 18 residues. Trimming took off 7 bases at V and 7 bases at J, with 28 bases between the two ends. Looked up from germline, CDR1 is ENHRY and CDR2 is SYGVKD. For the CDR3, the DNA is TGTGCCATCAACAGCTTACACAATAGAGGCGGAGGGGGCGGGGAGCTGTTTTTT. Translation: CAINSLHNRGGGGGELFF.

The table lists this clonotype with many counts. The V gene is TRBV7-9, the J gene TRBJ2-1; no firm D call. The CDR3 extends over 12 amino acids. The V and J ends lost 5 bases and 2 bases respectively, with 4 bases between them. In germline, CDR1 is SEHNR, CDR2 FQNEAQ (reference sequence). The CDR3, as DNA: TGTGCCAGCAGCCAGCCCTACAATGAGCAGTTCTTC. Translated, it gives CASSQPYNEQFF.

In its sample, this clonotype was seen many times. V gene TRBV12-3 or TRBV12-4 combines with J gene TRBJ2-5, with D possibly matching TRBD2 (6 bases). The V gene lost 6 bases and the J gene lost 2 bases, with 10 bases spanning the gap. The CDR3 contains 13 residues. The CDR3 DNA reads TGTGCCAGCAGCTTCGGGGGACAAGAGACCCAGTACTTC. Its protein is CASSFGGQETQYF.

This clonotype came up many times. The rearrangement links TRBV12-3 or TRBV12-4 to TRBJ1-1; TRBD1 might be the D (5 bases). Trimming took 5 bases from V and 3 from J, leaving 10 bases between them. There are 13 residues in the CDR3. CDR3 in DNA: TGTGCCAGCAGTCTCAGGGAGGACACTGAAGCTTTCTTT. Protein: CASSLREDTEAFF.

This clonotype was detected many times. The chain combines TRBV29-1 with TRBJ2-5; D is uncertain. This CDR3 is built from 12 residues. Trimming stripped 3 bases from V and 3 bases from J, with 8 bases between. Germline CDR1 SQVTM, CDR2 ANQGSEA. As DNA, the CDR3 is TGCAGCGTTGACTATACCGAAGAGACCCAGTACTTC. Its protein product is CSVDYTEETQYF.

This clonotype came up many times. The V gene is TRBV28, the J gene TRBJ1-2; D ambiguous. With 7 bases removed from V and 3 bases from J, the gap between germline ends came to 12 bases. CDR1 is MDHEN and CDR2 is SYDVKM in the germline V gene. The CDR3 contains 13 residues. CDR3: CASKTLIDYGYTF. The CDR3 coding sequence is TGTGCCAGCAAGACCCTAATAGACTATGGCTACACCTTC.

This clonotype came up a few times. V gene TRBV7-3 combines with J gene TRBJ2-2; D is ambiguous. CDR3 size: 13 residues. Germline assignment: CDR1 SGHTA and CDR2 FQGTGA. The ends were cut back, 5 bases at V and 5 bases at J, with 9 bases in the middle. The chain's CDR3 is CASSLIKTGELFF. The CDR3 nucleotides read TGTGCCAGCAGCCTAATAAAAACCGGGGAGCTGTTTTTT.

This clonotype occurred many times. V is TRBV7-2 and J is TRBJ2-3, with D tentatively TRBD1 or TRBD2 (5 bases each). The ends were cut back, 5 bases at V and 2 bases at J, with 14 bases in the middle. The CDR3 extends over 15 amino acids. Germline V lookup: CDR1 SGHTA, CDR2 FQGNSA. Here the CDR3 DNA reads TGTGCCAGCAGCCCCGGGACCCTTGACACAGATACGCAGTATTTT. Protein: CASSPGTLDTDTQYF.

This clonotype was seen more than once but under ten times. The chain carries TRBV19 and TRBJ2-1; 7 positions match TRBD1. CDR1 is LNHDA and CDR2 is SQIVND in the germline V gene (reference sequence). Trimming at V came to 3 bases and at J to 0 bases, leaving 2 bases not matched to a gene. The CDR3 covers 15 residues. The CDR3, as DNA: TGTGCCAGTAGTATTCGGACAGGCTCCTACAATGAGCAGTTCTTC. Protein product: CASSIRTGSYNEQFF.

There are many counts of this clonotype. The V gene is TRBV7-6, the J gene TRBJ2-5; 9 positions agree with TRBD2. V trimming: 5 bases; J trimming: 7 bases; junction bases outside the gene matches: 14. Germline V gives CDR1 SGHVS, CDR2 FNYEAQ. The CDR3 covers 16 residues. The CDR3 sequence: CASSPAQVAAGGTQYF. The DNA for the CDR3 is TGTGCCAGCAGCCCCGCTCAGGTCGCAGCGGGAGGGACCCAGTACTTC. The complete variable domain, with remaining parts taken from reference TRBV7-6 and TRBJ2-5, reads GAGVSQSPRYKVTKRGQDVALRCDPISGHVSLYWYRQALGQGPEFLTYFNYEAQQDKSGLPNDRFSAERPEGSISTLTIQRTEQRDSAMYRCASSPAQVAAGGTQYFGPGTRLLVL.

This clonotype has ten or more counts. The chain uses TRBV7-9 and TRBJ2-1; D is unresolved. V lost 6 bases to trimming and J lost 6 bases, with 9 bases between them. The length of the CDR3 is 12 residues. Germline CDR1 is SEHNR and CDR2 is FQNEAQ (reference sequence). The CDR3 sequence: CASSPGFNEQFF. The CDR3 DNA sequence: TGTGCCAGCAGTCCCGGGTTCAATGAGCAGTTCTTC.

The chain is built from TRBV12-3 or TRBV12-4 and TRBJ2-7; 7 bases map to TRBD1. J was trimmed by 2 bases and V by 6 bases; bases with no gene match: 4. The CDR3 covers 13 residues. The CDR3 region is CASSPRGPYEQYF. Here the CDR3 DNA reads TGTGCCAGCAGCCCGAGGGGGCCCTACGAGCAGTACTTC.